The clone carrying this T cell receptor (beta chain) was seen only a few times. What it binds is unknown. The data belong to a study of T cell repertoires in cytomegalovirus infection. Study-wide background: Indications of both CMV infection and matching HLA type were provided by public TCR beta signatures.

TCRdb re-derived calls from the reads in MiXCR, one entry per CDR3 protein. The data contain 50,000 to 60,000 distinct CDR3 sequences, about 20% of them seen just once; the ten biggest clones take up over 75%. Deletions cut 6 bases from V and 0 bases from J, with 14 bases between. This CDR3 comprises 15 residues. The sequences come from CD8+ T cells from cultured PBMCs, collected from culture after CMV antigen stimulation. The origin of this receptor is a human donor in good health (CMV status not recorded). Some clones in this sample may be carry-over from other donors' samples. This chain uses TRBV12-3 or TRBV12-4 with TRBJ1-1; D is perhaps TRBD1 (5 bases). The CDR3 reads CASRLRGELNTEAFF. The CDR3 nucleotides read TGTGCCAGCAGACTACGAGGGGAGTTGAACACTGAAGCTTTCTTT.